These 20 T cell receptor beta chains came from one sample sequenced in a study of shared clonotypes between healthy human individuals. CD45RO-negative, CCR7-selected cells formed the naive CD8 fraction, which excluded terminally differentiated effector memory CD45RA+ cells. Data came from immunoSEQ multiplex PCR; TCRdb stores just in-frame clones and leaves some out. The table lists more than 2 million clones, about 95% of them singletons. Specimen: naive CD8+ T cells sorted from blood. These receptors all stem from a man younger than 35 in good health.

The chain recombines TRBV9 with TRBJ2-7, with D perhaps matching TRBD2 (5 bases). Germline CDR1 is SGDLS and CDR2 is YYNGEE. The CDR3 loop spans 14 amino acids. V dropped 0 bases and J dropped 0 bases, with 7 bases sitting between them. CDR3 sequence (DNA): TGTGCCAGCAGCGTAGGAGCGGTCTCCTACGAGCAGTACTTC. It is translated as CASSVGAVSYEQYF.

CDR3 residues: CATSRVGDSPYNEQFF. CDR3 nucleotide sequence: TGTGCCACCAGCAGAGTTGGGGACAGCCCCTACAATGAGCAGTTCTTC. The chain links TRBV15 to TRBJ2-1; 7 bases agree with TRBD1. Germline assignment: CDR1 LNHNV and CDR2 YYDKDF (reference sequence). CDR3 size: 16 residues. V trimming: 1 base; J trimming: 2 bases; junction bases outside the gene matches: 5.

The chain couples TRBV14 to TRBJ2-7; 7 nucleotides align to TRBD2. Germline V lookup: CDR1 SGHDN, CDR2 FVKESK. CDR3 length equals 16 residues. Unmatched junction bases numbered 9, after V lost 1 base and J lost 3 bases. The CDR3 loop is CASSQGLAGPHYEQYF. The CDR3 DNA reads as TGTGCCAGCAGCCAAGGGTTAGCGGGTCCTCACTACGAGCAGTACTTC.

Of note for this clone: In the same sample, other DNA sequences code for this CDR3. V usage is TRBV6-5 and J usage is TRBJ2-7; TRBD2 agrees at 9 bases. The CDR3 has 13 amino acids. After removal of 4 bases from V and 3 bases from J, the junction contained 1 base not matched to a gene. In germline, CDR1 is MNHEY, CDR2 SVGAGI. The CDR3 is CASSLAGVYEQYF. The CDR3 bases are TGTGCCAGCAGTTTAGCGGGAGTCTACGAGCAGTACTTC.

The chain has TRBV19 and TRBJ2-7; D is possibly TRBD1 (6 bases). The germline V gene has CDR1 LNHDA and CDR2 SQIVND (reference sequence). Trimming took off 8 bases at V and 5 bases at J, with 19 bases between the two ends. The CDR3 extends over 14 amino acids. CDR3 bases: TGTGCCAGTTCTCCAACTCAGGGGTTCCACGAGCAGTACTTC. It is translated as CASSPTQGFHEQYF.

V gene TRBV10-2 combines with J gene TRBJ2-7, with 7 bases fitting TRBD2. The J segment lost 0 bases and the V segment lost 6 bases, leaving 5 bases of the junction unmatched. This CDR3 comprises 14 residues. Germline V gene lookup returns CDR1 WSHSY and CDR2 SAAADI. CDR3 nucleotide sequence: TGCGCCAGCAGCGCAGCGGGAAGCTCCTACGAGCAGTACTTC. It specifies CASSAAGSSYEQYF.

The V call is TRBV6-5, the J call TRBJ2-7, with TRBD1 matching 9 bases. CDR1 MNHEY and CDR2 SVGAGI come from the germline V gene. The CDR3 contains 14 residues. V was clipped by 6 bases and J by 1 base; unmatched bases: 4. CDR3 coding DNA: TGTGCCAGCAGAAGGACAGGGGAGTCCTACGAGCAGTACTTC. This gives the protein CASRRTGESYEQYF.

J is TRBJ2-1 and V is TRBV7-9, with D uncertain. This CDR3 contains 16 residues. Deletions cut 1 base from V and 4 bases from J, with 14 bases between. Germline assignment: CDR1 SEHNR and CDR2 FQNEAQ (reference sequence). This CDR3 reads CASSLGGGSLYNEQFF. CDR3 nucleotide sequence: TGTGCCAGCAGCTTAGGAGGTGGCAGTCTGTACAATGAGCAGTTCTTC.

The rearrangement uses TRBV29-1 and TRBJ1-1; 8 bases are a match to TRBD1. Germline loops: CDR1 SQVTM, CDR2 ANQGSEA. J gave up 4 bases and V 4 bases, and 14 bases lay outside the gene matches. The CDR3 loop spans 16 amino acids. CDR3: CSVVGQGARVPTEAFF. DNA of the CDR3: TGCAGCGTTGTCGGGCAGGGGGCGCGGGTCCCCACTGAAGCTTTCTTT. The whole variable domain, remainder taken from reference TRBV29-1 and TRBJ1-1, is SAVISQKPSRDICQRGTSLTIQCQVDSQVTMMFWYRQQPGQSLTLIATANQGSEATYESGFVIDKFPISRPNLTFSTLTVSNMSPEDSSIYLCSVVGQGARVPTEAFFGQGTRLTVV.

This clone appeared once. Other DNA sequences in the sample encode the same CDR3. This chain links TRBV9 with TRBJ2-2; D remains ambiguous. There are 13 residues in the CDR3. CDR1 and CDR2 (germline): SGDLS, YYNGEE. V was pared by 0 bases and J by 6 bases, with 6 bases between. The CDR3 loop reads CASSVDLAGELFF. CDR3 nucleotides: TGTGCCAGCAGCGTAGATTTAGCCGGGGAGCTGTTTTTT.

This chain connects TRBV25-1 to TRBJ2-7, with TRBD2 as a possible D gene (6 bases). The CDR3 consists of 15 residues. V was pared by 3 bases and J by 6 bases, with 18 bases between. CDR1 and CDR2 (germline): MGHDK, SYGVNS. The CDR3 sequence: CASSDPTGGDFEQYF. The CDR3, as DNA: TGTGCCAGCAGTGACCCAACGGGCGGGGACTTCGAGCAGTACTTC.

Remarks on this clone: In the same sample, other DNA sequences code for this CDR3. The rearrangement joins TRBV6-5 to TRBJ1-2, with D uncertain. V lost 5 bases and J lost 8, with 15 bases in between. The length of the CDR3 is 13 residues. Germline V lookup: CDR1 MNHEY, CDR2 SVGAGI. Written as DNA, the CDR3 is TGTGCCAGCAGTCTCACTGGGGATCGAGGCTACACCTTC. Its protein is CASSLTGDRGYTF.

The chain couples TRBV10-3 to TRBJ1-6; 7 bases are a match to TRBD1. The CDR3 has 13 residues. The germline CDR1 and CDR2 sequences are ENHRY and SYGVKD. V lost 4 bases, J lost 10 bases, and 4 bases stayed unmatched. The CDR3, as DNA: TGTGCCATCAGTGGCGGGACAGCCTCACCCCTCCACTTT. Translating it yields CAISGGTASPLHF.

J is TRBJ2-7 and V is TRBV27; tentative D call: TRBD2 (6 bases). Per the germline V gene, CDR1 is MNHEY and CDR2 is SMNVEV (reference sequence). V shed 8 bases and J shed 2 bases, with 16 bases lying between them. This CDR3 region has 14 residues. The CDR3 loop is CASARGGKAYEQYF. CDR3 nucleotide sequence: TGTGCCAGCGCTCGGGGAGGAAAGGCCTACGAGCAGTACTTC.

The chain is built from TRBV6-5 and TRBJ1-6; D not resolved. This CDR3 has 14 amino acids. The germline V gene encodes CDR1 MNHEY and CDR2 SVGAGI. Trimming pared 7 bases from V and 0 bases from J, leaving 7 bases between. CDR3 sequence (DNA): TGTGCCAGCATGGGAAGCTCCTATAATTCACCCCTCCACTTT. Its translation is CASMGSSYNSPLHF.

The rearrangement links TRBV4-3 to TRBJ2-1, with D hard to call. Between the trimmed V and J ends, which lost 3 bases and 6 bases, there was a span of 9 bases. Germline V gives CDR1 LGHNA, CDR2 YSLEER. The CDR3 consists of 13 residues. Written as DNA, the CDR3 is TGCGCCAGCAGCCACGTTAGTGGCAATGAGCAGTTCTTC. Residues: CASSHVSGNEQFF.

The chain has TRBV19 and TRBJ1-1; D remains unclear. Trimming removed 6 bases from V and 6 bases from J, with 14 bases in between. The germline V gene encodes CDR1 LNHDA and CDR2 SQIVND (reference sequence). The CDR3 length is 13 residues. The CDR3 reads CASSPFRGAEAFF. CDR3 DNA: TGTGCCAGTAGCCCTTTTCGTGGGGCTGAAGCTTTCTTT.

The chain links TRBV29-1 to TRBJ2-5, with no clear D. V was cut by 3 bases and J by 5 bases, with 7 bases left in between. The CDR3 runs to 11 residues. Germline loops: CDR1 SQVTM, CDR2 ANQGSEA. DNA of the CDR3: TGCAGCGTTGATTCTTCGGAGACCCAGTACTTC. Translation: CSVDSSETQYF.

The genes are TRBV7-9 and TRBJ1-2, with D possibly matching TRBD1 (5 bases). Germline V gene sequence: CDR1 SEHNR, CDR2 FQNEAQ (reference sequence). This CDR3 is built from 18 residues. V lost 1 base and J lost 0, with 18 bases in between. CDR3 DNA sequence: TGTGCCAGCAGCTTAGGGGTCGGGGACGGAGGTACTAACTATGGCTACACCTTC. Encoded protein: CASSLGVGDGGTNYGYTF.

The CDR3 bases are TGTGCCAGCCTGATGGGAAACACCATATATTTT. This codes for CASLMGNTIYF. V is TRBV28 and J is TRBJ1-3, with D unresolved. The CDR3 covers 11 residues. Germline CDR1 reads MDHEN; CDR2 reads SYDVKM. V was pared by 8 bases and J by 4 bases, with 6 bases between.